These 14 T cell receptor beta chains were all obtained from the same sample, sequenced in a study of cytomegalovirus exposure and HLA in healthy donors. Repertoires were generated with immunoSEQ multiplex PCR, while TCRdb's copy carries only in-frame clones and drops some. The table lists some 240,000 clones, more than 75% of them singletons, with 1% to 1.5% in the top ten. Sequencing was carried out using PBMCs. The receptors were sampled from a woman in her 30s in good health and CMV-seropositive.

This clone has a handful of counts. The CDR3 region has the DNA TGTGCCAGCAGTTTTGGGCAGTACTATGGCTACACCTTC. Translating it yields CASSFGQYYGYTF. This chain links TRBV28 with TRBJ1-2; unclear D gene. V shed 3 bases and J shed 3 bases, with 8 bases lying between them. Germline V gene data show CDR1 as MDHEN and CDR2 as SYDVKM. The CDR3 runs 13 residues.

The chain links TRBV25-1 to TRBJ1-1; weak D call: TRBD1 (6 bases). Trimming left V 4 bases short and J 0 bases short, with 12 bases between. CDR3 length: 15 residues. The V gene's germline CDR1 is MGHDK and CDR2 SYGVNS. The CDR3 region is CASSVTGTMNTEAFF. CDR3 coding DNA: TGTGCCAGCAGTGTTACCGGGACAATGAACACTGAAGCTTTCTTT.

This chain joins TRBV19 and TRBJ2-7; perhaps TRBD2 as D (6 bases). Looked up from germline, CDR1 is LNHDA and CDR2 is SQIVND (reference sequence). V was cut by 3 bases and J by 7 bases, with 10 bases left in between. The CDR3 contains 12 residues. The chain's CDR3 is CASSIGSREQYF. The CDR3, as DNA: TGTGCCAGTAGTATCGGGAGCCGGGAGCAGTACTTC.

The chain uses TRBV28 and TRBJ1-3; D uncertain. CDR1 is MDHEN and CDR2 is SYDVKM in the germline V gene. This CDR3 contains 17 residues. Trimming removed 6 bases at V and 0 bases at J, with 18 bases between. The CDR3 bases are TGTGCCAGCAGCCGAGGCCTAGCGGCCTTCTCTGGAAACACCATATATTTT. Its protein product is CASSRGLAAFSGNTIYF. Variable domain in full (rest from reference TRBV28 and TRBJ1-3): DVKVTQSSRYLVKRTGEKVFLECVQDMDHENMFWYRQDPGLGLRLIYFSYDVKMKEKGDIPEGYSVSREKKERFSLILESASTNQTSMYLCASSRGLAAFSGNTIYFGEGSWLTVV.

This clone appeared once. The V call is TRBV5-1, the J call TRBJ1-2, with 8 bases lining up with TRBD1. Germline loops: CDR1 SGHRS, CDR2 YFSETQ. The length of the CDR3 is 16 residues. Germline trimming cut 4 bases from V and 3 bases from J; bases unmatched to any gene: 11. CDR3 in amino acids: CASSPGQGGGYYGYTF. The CDR3 DNA reads as TGCGCCAGCAGCCCCGGACAGGGTGGAGGGTACTATGGCTACACCTTC.

The V call is TRBV5-1, the J call TRBJ2-7; the match to TRBD2 covers 9 bases. The CDR3 runs 14 residues. Germline V gives CDR1 SGHRS, CDR2 YFSETQ. With 4 bases clipped from V and 2 bases from J, the junction kept 4 bases outside the gene matches. CDR3 region: CASSLSGSTYEQYF. The CDR3 DNA is TGCGCCAGCAGCCTTAGCGGGAGTACCTACGAGCAGTACTTC.

The chain joins TRBV14 to TRBJ1-4, with 8 nucleotides matching TRBD1. The length of the CDR3 is 15 residues. The J segment lost 4 bases and the V segment lost 4 bases, leaving 5 bases of the junction unmatched. The germline V gene encodes CDR1 SGHDN and CDR2 FVKESK. CDR3 region: CASSRDRKYNEKLFF. The CDR3 coding sequence is TGTGCCAGCAGCCGGGACAGGAAGTATAATGAAAAACTGTTTTTT. Full variable domain (outside the CDR3, taken from reference TRBV14 and TRBJ1-4): EAGVTQFPSHSVIEKGQTVTLRCDPISGHDNLYWYRRVMGKEIKFLLHFVKESKQDESGMPNNRFLAERTGGTYSTLKVQPAELEDSGVYFCASSRDRKYNEKLFFGSGTQLSVL.

This sequence joins TRBV28 and TRBJ2-2, with D perhaps matching TRBD2 (7 bases). CDR3 size: 15 residues. Trimming pared 4 bases from V and 6 bases from J, leaving 15 bases between. The germline CDR1 and CDR2 sequences are MDHEN and SYDVKM. Here the CDR3 reads CASSSLQGGAGELFF. Here the CDR3 DNA reads TGTGCCAGCAGTTCCCTTCAAGGGGGGGCCGGGGAGCTGTTTTTT. The full variable domain, its missing parts supplied by reference TRBV28 and TRBJ2-2, is DVKVTQSSRYLVKRTGEKVFLECVQDMDHENMFWYRQDPGLGLRLIYFSYDVKMKEKGDIPEGYSVSREKKERFSLILESASTNQTSMYLCASSSLQGGAGELFFGEGSRLTVL.

V gene TRBV30 combines with J gene TRBJ2-3; 9 bases line up with TRBD1. The CDR3 spans 16 residues. V lost 5 bases and J lost 0; bases outside the gene matches: 9. Germline CDR1 reads GTSNPN; CDR2 reads SVGIG (reference sequence). The DNA for the CDR3 is TGTGCCTGGTCCGGGACAGGGATTGGTAGCACAGATACGCAGTATTTT. Translation gives CAWSGTGIGSTDTQYF.

This sequence joins TRBV27 and TRBJ2-3; 10 bases map to TRBD2. V shed 4 bases, J shed 2 bases, and the junction held 12 bases outside the gene matches. This CDR3 is 18 amino acids long. Per the germline V gene, CDR1 is MNHEY and CDR2 is SMNVEV (reference sequence). Here the CDR3 reads CASSSGGPGLADTDTQYF. The CDR3, as DNA: TGTGCCAGCAGTTCAGGGGGCCCCGGACTAGCGGACACAGATACGCAGTATTTT.

The rearrangement joins TRBV10-3 to TRBJ1-4, with a weak D call TRBD1 (5 bases). The CDR3 is 15 amino acids. V was pared by 3 bases and J by 0 bases, with 8 bases between. The V gene's germline CDR1 is ENHRY and CDR2 SYGVKD. CDR3 sequence reads: CAISETRATNEKLFF. The CDR3 DNA is TGTGCCATCAGTGAAACCAGGGCAACTAATGAAAAACTGTTTTTT.

This chain uses TRBV19 with TRBJ1-2; unclear D gene. In germline, CDR1 is LNHDA, CDR2 SQIVND (reference sequence). The CDR3 spans 10 residues. Deletions cut 8 bases from V and 8 bases from J, with 9 bases between. Here the CDR3 DNA reads TGTGCCAGTGGAGGGCTCGGCTACACCTTC. Translated, it gives CASGGLGYTF.

The chain links TRBV5-1 to TRBJ2-1; 7 nucleotides line up with TRBD2. CDR3 length: 17 residues. Germline CDR1 reads SGHRS; CDR2 reads YFSETQ. After removal of 2 bases from V and 5 bases from J, the junction contained 13 bases not matched to a gene. DNA of the CDR3: TGCGCCAGCAGCTTACAGAAAACTAGCGCGTACGACAATGAGCAGTTCTTC. It codes for CASSLQKTSAYDNEQFF.

The V gene is TRBV5-1, the J gene TRBJ2-2, with TRBD2 matching over 8 bases. Germline loops: CDR1 SGHRS, CDR2 YFSETQ. The CDR3 consists of 16 residues. V dropped 5 bases and J dropped 6; count of bases not matched to a gene: 12. In nucleotides, the CDR3 is TGCGCCAGCAGGCTCGGGGCGGGAGGTGTCCCCGGGGAGCTGTTTTTT. Protein product: CASRLGAGGVPGELFF. Full variable domain (missing parts from reference TRBV5-1 and TRBJ2-2): KAGVTQTPRYLIKTRGQQVTLSCSPISGHRSVSWYQQTPGQGLQFLFEYFSETQRNKGNFPGRFSGRQFSNSRSEMNVSTLELGDSALYLCASRLGAGGVPGELFFGEGSRLTVL.